This T cell receptor (beta chain) was obtained from a study of T-cell memory formation after mild COVID-19. Regarding the study as a whole: A second wave of clones peaked on day 37, and their SARS-CoV-2 specificity went unconfirmed. Pre-infection memory carried some responding clones, suggesting that cross-reactive memory joined.

The CDR3 runs to 16 residues. Looked up from germline, CDR1 is LGHDT and CDR2 is YNNKEL (reference sequence). Trimming pared 0 bases from V and 1 base from J, leaving 12 bases between. This clonotype was picked up one time. Its matching antigen is unknown. Libraries for TCRalpha and TCRbeta carried sample barcodes and unique molecular identifiers via 5'RACE. TCRdb re-derived calls from the 5' RACE reads in MiXCR, one entry per CDR3 protein. Among 250,000 to 400,000 distinct CDR3 sequences, roughly an eighth were seen once, and the ten largest hold over 20%. Input material: PBMCs or a T cell subset sorted from them (not recorded which). The receptor's source is a man younger than 30 who had mild COVID-19 (a few samples of this study predate the infection). Cell type and time point are not known. The V call is TRBV3-1, the J call TRBJ1-1, with D perhaps TRBD1 (5 bases). DNA of the CDR3: TGTGCCAGCAGCCAAGATTTAGGGGTCGGGAACACTGAAGCTTTCTTT. Its translation is CASSQDLGVGNTEAFF.